This is a list of T cell receptor beta chains from one sample in a study of Graves' ophthalmopathy and Graves' hyperthyroidism. TCRdb reprocessed the multiplex PCR reads via MiXCR and lists one record per CDR3 protein. This repertoire shows over a million distinct CDR3 sequences, around a third found once; its top ten account for 11%. Source material: peripheral blood or thyroid tissue (not recorded which). Receptor source: an adult man with Graves' hyperthyroidism. Each CDR3 is given with its conserved first and last residue. The D gene is left open where the match is weak. Clone size is not always given. Where it is, it says once, few, many or a class for expanded clones.

size: NA
length: 10
V: TRBV20-1
J: TRBJ1-4
D: NA
CDR3: CSAADEKLFF
DNA: TGCAGTGCTGCGGACGAAAAACTGTTTTTT

size: many
length: 13
V: TRBV12-3/TRBV12-4
J: TRBJ1-2
D: NA
CDR3: CASSQDSFYGYTF
DNA: TGTGCCAGCAGTCAAGACAGTTTCTATGGCTACACCTTC

size: NA
length: 17
V: TRBV2
J: TRBJ1-6
D: TRBD1
CDR3: CASSDKGPGTGNSPLHF
DNA: TGTGCCAGCAGTGATAAAGGGCCCGGGACAGGAAATTCACCCCTCCACTTT

size: many
length: 15
V: TRBV19
J: TRBJ2-6
D: TRBD2
CDR3: CASGTSGSGANVLTF
DNA: TGTGCCAGCGGGACTAGCGGGTCTGGGGCCAACGTCCTGACTTTC

size: NA
length: 17
V: TRBV24-1
J: TRBJ2-6
D: TRBD2
CDR3: CATSGSGGPLGANVLTF
DNA: TGTGCCACCAGTGGGAGCGGGGGGCCCCTCGGGGCCAACGTCCTGACTTTC

size: NA
length: 12
V: TRBV29-1
J: TRBJ2-2
D: TRBD1
CDR3: CSAGTGYGELFF
DNA: TGCAGCGCCGGGACAGGGTACGGGGAGCTGTTTTTT

size: few
length: 15
V: TRBV25-1
J: TRBJ1-4
D: NA
CDR3: CASSESRQRQEKLFF
DNA: TGTGCCAGCAGTGAATCTCGGCAGCGGCAGGAAAAACTGTTTTTT

size: many
length: 12
V: TRBV14
J: TRBJ2-7
D: NA
CDR3: CASSPSGGEQYF
DNA: TGTGCCAGCAGCCCCTCTGGTGGGGAGCAGTACTTC

size: many
length: 14
V: TRBV10-3
J: TRBJ2-5
D: NA
CDR3: CAISGSSSIETQYF
DNA: TGTGCCATCAGCGGGTCGTCTAGCATAGAGACCCAGTACTTC

size: NA
length: 13
V: TRBV29-1
J: TRBJ1-1
D: TRBD1
CDR3: CSVYRGRTTEAFF
DNA: TGCAGCGTTTACAGGGGTAGGACCACTGAAGCTTTCTTT

size: NA
length: 13
V: TRBV19
J: TRBJ1-4
D: NA
CDR3: CASNDALGEKLFF
DNA: TGTGCCAGTAATGATGCCCTGGGAGAAAAACTGTTTTTT

size: NA
length: 15
V: TRBV7-9
J: TRBJ2-5
D: NA
CDR3: CASSSLGQAYETQYF
DNA: TGTGCCAGCAGCTCTCTCGGGCAGGCCTACGAGACCCAGTACTTC

size: once
length: 16
V: TRBV11-1
J: TRBJ2-7
D: TRBD2
CDR3: CASSPSSGLASYEQYF
DNA: TGTGCCAGCAGCCCATCTTCGGGACTAGCGAGCTACGAGCAGTACTTC

size: many
length: 14
V: TRBV10-3
J: TRBJ2-7
D: NA
CDR3: CAIAKTGNSYEQYF
DNA: TGTGCCATCGCCAAAACAGGGAACTCCTACGAGCAGTACTTC

size: few
length: 14
V: TRBV12-3/TRBV12-4
J: TRBJ2-2
D: NA
CDR3: CASMVSFPTGELFF
DNA: TGTGCCAGCATGGTCAGTTTTCCTACCGGGGAGCTGTTTTTT

size: NA
length: 13
V: TRBV2
J: TRBJ1-2
D: TRBD1
CDR3: CASSERRTGGYTF
DNA: TGTGCCAGCAGTGAGAGGCGGACAGGGGGCTACACCTTC

size: once
length: 12
V: TRBV7-9
J: TRBJ2-2
D: NA
CDR3: CASTLETGELFF
DNA: TGTGCCAGCACCCTAGAGACCGGGGAGCTGTTTTTT

size: NA
length: 18
V: TRBV6-5
J: TRBJ2-7
D: TRBD2
CDR3: CASSYLRSHSGRLDEQYF
DNA: TGTGCCAGCAGTTACTTAAGGTCTCATAGCGGGAGGTTGGACGAGCAGTACTTC

size: NA
length: 15
V: TRBV20-1
J: TRBJ2-2
D: TRBD2
CDR3: CSAKVAGGPIGELFF
DNA: TGCAGTGCCAAGGTGGCGGGGGGGCCGATCGGGGAGCTGTTTTTT

size: NA
length: 17
V: TRBV4-3
J: TRBJ2-6
D: NA
CDR3: CASSQEGGRSGANVLTF
DNA: TGCGCCAGCAGCCAAGAGGGGGGGCGTTCTGGGGCCAACGTCCTGACTTTC

size: many
length: 16
V: TRBV7-9
J: TRBJ1-2
D: NA
CDR3: CASSLVDTKDNYGYTF
DNA: TGTGCCAGCAGCTTAGTGGACACCAAGGATAACTATGGCTACACCTTC

size: NA
length: 18
V: TRBV7-9
J: TRBJ2-2
D: NA
CDR3: CASSRGVKQGSNTGELFF
DNA: TGTGCCAGCAGCAGGGGGGTGAAACAGGGATCGAACACCGGGGAGCTGTTTTTT

size: many
length: 10
V: TRBV12-3/TRBV12-4
J: TRBJ2-5
D: NA
CDR3: CASSGETQYF
DNA: TGTGCCAGCAGTGGGGAGACCCAGTACTTC

size: many
length: 13
V: TRBV6-5
J: TRBJ2-5
D: NA
CDR3: CASTVKVVETQYF
DNA: TGTGCCAGCACGGTAAAGGTTGTGGAGACCCAGTACTTC

size: few
length: 15
V: TRBV19
J: TRBJ2-7
D: NA
CDR3: CASSIVGDGSYEQYF
DNA: TGTGCCAGTAGTATAGTAGGAGACGGCTCCTACGAGCAGTACTTC

size: many
length: 13
V: TRBV15
J: TRBJ2-2
D: NA
CDR3: CATSRDLAGELFF
DNA: TGTGCCACCAGCAGAGATTTAGCCGGGGAGCTGTTTTTT

size: few
length: 16
V: TRBV24-1
J: TRBJ1-5
D: NA
CDR3: CATSDPRQASNQPQHF
DNA: TGTGCCACCAGTGACCCCCGACAGGCTTCGAATCAGCCCCAGCATTTT

size: NA
length: 14
V: TRBV7-9
J: TRBJ2-7
D: NA
CDR3: CASSSTGLSYEQYF
DNA: TGTGCCAGCAGCTCTACAGGCCTGTCCTACGAGCAGTACTTC

size: many
length: 13
V: TRBV7-2
J: TRBJ1-2
D: NA
CDR3: CASRDTGFYGYTF
DNA: TGTGCCAGCAGAGATACAGGGTTCTATGGCTACACCTTC

size: many
length: 11
V: TRBV7-9
J: TRBJ2-7
D: TRBD1
CDR3: CASSSGQGRDF
DNA: TGTGCCAGCAGCTCTGGACAGGGCCGTGACTTC

size: few
length: 15
V: TRBV20-1
J: TRBJ1-2
D: TRBD1
CDR3: CSASSRDRGNYGYTF
DNA: TGCAGTGCCAGCAGCCGAGACAGGGGCAACTATGGCTACACCTTC

size: once
length: 15
V: TRBV7-9
J: TRBJ1-2
D: TRBD1
CDR3: CASSLGTGGSYGYTF
DNA: TGTGCCAGCAGCTTAGGGACAGGGGGCTCGTATGGCTACACCTTC

size: NA
length: 15
V: TRBV7-9
J: TRBJ2-5
D: TRBD1
CDR3: CASSRASGTGGYQYF
DNA: TGTGCCAGCAGCCGTGCATCCGGGACAGGGGGATACCAGTACTTC

size: NA
length: 16
V: TRBV3-1
J: TRBJ2-2
D: NA
CDR3: CASSQEWVGDTGELFF
DNA: TGTGCCAGCAGCCAAGAATGGGTCGGGGACACCGGGGAGCTGTTTTTT

size: NA
length: 14
V: TRBV29-1
J: TRBJ2-5
D: NA
CDR3: CSVVLGGVQETQYF
DNA: TGCAGCGTTGTTCTAGGCGGGGTACAAGAGACCCAGTACTTC

size: many
length: 15
V: TRBV7-9
J: TRBJ1-2
D: TRBD1
CDR3: CASSGRDSANYGYTF
DNA: TGTGCCAGCAGCGGACGGGACAGTGCGAACTATGGCTACACCTTC

size: NA
length: 15
V: TRBV29-1
J: TRBJ2-7
D: TRBD2
CDR3: CSVAGGLAGAYEQYF
DNA: TGCAGCGTTGCAGGCGGACTAGCGGGAGCCTACGAGCAGTACTTC

size: NA
length: 16
V: TRBV7-9
J: TRBJ1-3
D: NA
CDR3: CTSSASRDSGRNTIYF
DNA: TGTACCAGCAGTGCGAGCCGGGACTCCGGTCGAAACACCATATATTTT

size: many
length: 12
V: TRBV6-2/TRBV6-3
J: TRBJ2-5
D: NA
CDR3: CASGQRTETQYF
DNA: TGTGCCAGCGGACAGAGGACGGAGACCCAGTACTTC

size: few
length: 16
V: TRBV20-1
J: TRBJ2-5
D: TRBD2
CDR3: CSARRSGRAFQETQYF
DNA: TGCAGTGCTAGGCGGAGCGGGAGGGCCTTCCAAGAGACCCAGTACTTC

size: many
length: 14
V: TRBV7-9
J: TRBJ2-2
D: NA
CDR3: CASSSYRDTGELFF
DNA: TGTGCCAGCAGCTCCTACAGAGACACCGGGGAGCTGTTTTTT

size: NA
length: 17
V: TRBV20-1
J: TRBJ1-3
D: NA
CDR3: CSAKASTGALSGSTIYF
DNA: TGCAGTGCTAAGGCCTCTACGGGGGCCCTCTCTGGAAGCACCATATATTTT

size: NA
length: 11
V: TRBV25-1
J: TRBJ1-2
D: NA
CDR3: CACSAPDCYTF
DNA: TGTGCCTGCAGTGCCCCTGACTGCTACACCTTC

size: NA
length: 15
V: TRBV5-1
J: TRBJ2-2
D: NA
CDR3: CASSFPGANTGELSW
DNA: TGCGCCAGCAGCTTCCCAGGGGCGAACACCGGGGAGCTGTCTTGG

size: many
length: 13
V: TRBV29-1
J: TRBJ1-4
D: TRBD1
CDR3: CSVYRDRDEKLFF
DNA: TGCAGCGTCTACCGGGACAGGGACGAAAAACTGTTTTTT

size: many
length: 16
V: TRBV20-1
J: TRBJ2-6
D: NA
CDR3: CSASDGAVSGANVLTF
DNA: TGCAGTGCTAGTGACGGGGCGGTGTCTGGGGCCAACGTCCTGACTTTC

size: many
length: 15
V: TRBV7-9
J: TRBJ1-6
D: NA
CDR3: CASSGGDFRNSPLHF
DNA: TGTGCCAGCAGCGGAGGGGACTTCCGCAATTCACCCCTCCACTTT

size: many
length: 15
V: TRBV19
J: TRBJ1-1
D: NA
CDR3: CASSSGTSMNTEAFF
DNA: TGTGCCAGTAGCTCAGGGACTTCAATGAACACTGAAGCTTTCTTT

size: NA
length: 14
V: TRBV7-2
J: TRBJ2-3
D: NA
CDR3: CASSPGLPPDTQYF
DNA: TGTGCCAGCAGCCCGGGACTGCCCCCCGATACGCAGTATTTT

size: many
length: 12
V: TRBV5-1
J: TRBJ2-5
D: NA
CDR3: CASSPTSETQYF
DNA: TGCGCCAGCAGCCCTACGTCCGAGACCCAGTACTTC